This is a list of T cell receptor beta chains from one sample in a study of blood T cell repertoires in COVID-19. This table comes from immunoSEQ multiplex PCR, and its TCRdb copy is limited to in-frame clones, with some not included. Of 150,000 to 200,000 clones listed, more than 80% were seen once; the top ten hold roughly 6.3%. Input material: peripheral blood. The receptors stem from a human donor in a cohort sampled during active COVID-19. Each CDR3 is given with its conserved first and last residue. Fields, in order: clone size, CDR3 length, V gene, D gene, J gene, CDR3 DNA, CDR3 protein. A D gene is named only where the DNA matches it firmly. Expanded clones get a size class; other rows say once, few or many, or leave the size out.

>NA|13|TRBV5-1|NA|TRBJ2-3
TGCGCCAGCAGCATCACTAGCACAGATACGCAGTATTTT
CASSITSTDTQYF
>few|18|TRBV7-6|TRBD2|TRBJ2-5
TGTGCCAGCAGCTTAGGAGGCCGAGCGGGGGGGTTACAAGAGACCCAGTACTTC
CASSLGGRAGGLQETQYF
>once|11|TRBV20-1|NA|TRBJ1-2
TGCAGTGCGGTGGACAGTGGTGGCTACACCTTC
CSAVDSGGYTF
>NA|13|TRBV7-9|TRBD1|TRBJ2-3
TGTGCCAGCAGTCAAACAGGGGATCCTACGCAGTATTTT
CASSQTGDPTQYF
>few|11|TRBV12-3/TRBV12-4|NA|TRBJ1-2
TGTGCCAGCAGTTCCTTGGGGCCGTACACCTTC
CASSSLGPYTF
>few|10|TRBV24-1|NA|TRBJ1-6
TGTGCCACTACAAGTTCACCCCTCCACTTT
CATTSSPLHF
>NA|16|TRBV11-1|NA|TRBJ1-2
TGTGCCAGCAGCTTAGGCCCCGAGGACAGTTTCTATGGCTACACCTTC
CASSLGPEDSFYGYTF
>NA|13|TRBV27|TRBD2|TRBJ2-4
TGTGCCAGCAGTTCCACCGACGGGACTAGCTTGCGGTTC
CASSSTDGTSLRF
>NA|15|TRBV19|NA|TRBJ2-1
TGTGCCAGTAGTATAGATGAGGGGACACCCAATGAGCAGTTCTTC
CASSIDEGTPNEQFF
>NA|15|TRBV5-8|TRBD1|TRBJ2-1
TGTGCCAGCAGCTTTGGGCCTAGGGGGCTGAATGAGCAGTTCTTC
CASSFGPRGLNEQFF
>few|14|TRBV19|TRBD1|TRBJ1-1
TGTGCCAGTAGTACCGGGCACAGGGGAACTGAAGCTTTCTTT
CASSTGHRGTEAFF
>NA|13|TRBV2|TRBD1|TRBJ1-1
TGTGCCGCAGGGACAGGGGGCACTTCTGAAGCTTTCTTT
CAAGTGGTSEAFF
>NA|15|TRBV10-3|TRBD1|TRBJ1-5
TGTGCCATCAGTGGGTCGGGACAGAGCAATCAGCCCCAGCATTTT
CAISGSGQSNQPQHF
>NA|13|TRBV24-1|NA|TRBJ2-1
TGTGCCACCAGTGATTCCGTGTTTAATGAGCAGTTCTTC
CATSDSVFNEQFF
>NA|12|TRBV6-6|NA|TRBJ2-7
TGTGCCAGCCGACCGGGTTCCTACGAGCAGTACTTC
CASRPGSYEQYF
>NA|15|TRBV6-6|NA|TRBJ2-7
TGTGCCAGCAGTTACTCGGCAGTCAGGGTGGGCGAGCAGTACTTC
CASSYSAVRVGEQYF
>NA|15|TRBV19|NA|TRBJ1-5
TGTGCCAGTGATTCGCGGACAGTTAGCAATCAGCCCCAGCATTTT
CASDSRTVSNQPQHF
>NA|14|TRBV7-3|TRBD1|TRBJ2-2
TGTGCCAGTAGAGGGGGCGCAAGGACCGGGGAGCTGTTTTTT
CASRGGARTGELFF
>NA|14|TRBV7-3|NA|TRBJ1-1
TGTGCCAGCAGCTTGGACCGGGGAAACACTGAAGCTTTCTTT
CASSLDRGNTEAFF
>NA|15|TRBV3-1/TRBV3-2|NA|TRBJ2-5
TGTGCCAGCAGCCAAGATATGGGGGGTCAAGAGACCCAGTACTTC
CASSQDMGGQETQYF
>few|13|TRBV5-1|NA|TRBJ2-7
TGCGCCAGCAGCTTGACAGGGTCCTACGAGCAGTACTTC
CASSLTGSYEQYF
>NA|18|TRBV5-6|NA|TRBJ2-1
TGTGCCAGCAGCTTGGCCGGTAGTAGAGTGAGCTCCTACAATGAGCAGTTCTTC
CASSLAGSRVSSYNEQFF
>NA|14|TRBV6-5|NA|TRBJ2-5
TGTGCCAGCAGTTATGAGGCCGGGGGTCGGACCCAGTACTTC
CASSYEAGGRTQYF
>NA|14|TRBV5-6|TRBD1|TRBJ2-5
TGTGCCAGCAGCCTTGGACAGGGCCAAGAGACCCAGTACTTC
CASSLGQGQETQYF
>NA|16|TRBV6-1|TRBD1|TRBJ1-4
TGTGCCAGCAGTGAACGGACAGGGGGAGGCGGTGAAAAACTGTTTTTT
CASSERTGGGGEKLFF
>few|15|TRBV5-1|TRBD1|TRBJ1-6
TGCGCCAGCACCCCGACAGGGCCCTATAATTCACCCCTCCACTTT
CASTPTGPYNSPLHF
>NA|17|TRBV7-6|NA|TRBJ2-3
TGTGCCAGCAGCTCCGGGTATTTACTAGGGCTGGGAGATACGCAGTATTTT
CASSSGYLLGLGDTQYF
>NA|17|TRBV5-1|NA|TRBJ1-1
TGCGCCAGCAGCTTGGAGGGGAGGGGCCCCTCACACACTGAAGCTTTCTTT
CASSLEGRGPSHTEAFF
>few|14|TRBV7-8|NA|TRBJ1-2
TGTGCCAGCAGCTTAGGTGTAGAGTACTATGGCTACACCTTC
CASSLGVEYYGYTF
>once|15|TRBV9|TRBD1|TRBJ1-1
TGTGCCAGCAGCGCACGGGACAGATTGAACACTGAAGCTTTCTTT
CASSARDRLNTEAFF
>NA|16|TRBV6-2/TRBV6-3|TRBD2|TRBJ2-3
TGTGCCAGCAGTTCACTAGCGTCCCCCTCCACAGATACGCAGTATTTT
CASSSLASPSTDTQYF
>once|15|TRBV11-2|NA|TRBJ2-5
TGTGCCAGCAGCTTAGGCGGGGACCCCCAAGAGACCCAGTACTTC
CASSLGGDPQETQYF
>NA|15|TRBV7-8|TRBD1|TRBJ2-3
TGTGCCAGCAGCCACCCCGGGACAGGGGCAGATACGCAGTATTTT
CASSHPGTGADTQYF
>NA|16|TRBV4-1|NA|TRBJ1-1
TGCGCCAGCAGCGAACACACACAGGGCCGGGCAACTGAAGCTTTCTTT
CASSEHTQGRATEAFF
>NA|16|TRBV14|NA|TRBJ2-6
TGTGCCAGCACCTTGGGGGGGGGCACTGGGGCCAACGTCCTGACTTTC
CASTLGGGTGANVLTF
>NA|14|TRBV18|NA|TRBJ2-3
TGTGCCAGCTCACCGGGCGGGGTTGCAGATACGCAGTATTTT
CASSPGGVADTQYF
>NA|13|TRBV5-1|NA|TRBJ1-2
TGCGCCAGCAGCTTGGGGGGCCCTTATGGCTACACCTTC
CASSLGGPYGYTF
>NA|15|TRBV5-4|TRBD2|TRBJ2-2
TGTGCCAGCAGAATAGCGGGGGGGTATGCCGGGGAGCTGTTTTTT
CASRIAGGYAGELFF
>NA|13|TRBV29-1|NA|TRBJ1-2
TGCAGCGTCGCGGACAGTCTGAGGGATGGCTACACCTTC
CSVADSLRDGYTF
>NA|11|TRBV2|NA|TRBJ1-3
TGTGCCAGCTTTGGGGGGGACACCATATATTTT
CASFGGDTIYF
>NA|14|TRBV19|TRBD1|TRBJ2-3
TGTGCCAGATTAGGGACAGAGGGCACAGATACGCAGTATTTT
CARLGTEGTDTQYF
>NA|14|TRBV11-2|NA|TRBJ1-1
TGTGCCAGCAGCTTGACAGGCAGGGACACTGAAGCTTTCTTT
CASSLTGRDTEAFF
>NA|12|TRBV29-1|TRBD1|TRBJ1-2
TGCAGCGTGCATGGGACAGGCTATGGCTACACCTTC
CSVHGTGYGYTF
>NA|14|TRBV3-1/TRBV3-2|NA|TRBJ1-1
TGTGCCAGCAGCCAAGGTCCTCAGGGGAGTGAAGCTTTCTTT
CASSQGPQGSEAFF
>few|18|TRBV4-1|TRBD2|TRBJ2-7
TGCGCCAGCAGCCAAGACGCCCTAGCGGGGGGCGGTTTGTACGAGCAGTACTTC
CASSQDALAGGGLYEQYF
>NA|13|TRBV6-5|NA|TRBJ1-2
TGTGCCAGCAGTACTGACAGGAACTATGGCTACACCTTC
CASSTDRNYGYTF
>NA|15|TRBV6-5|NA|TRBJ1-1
TGTGCCAGCAGTTACTCTTCGACAGCCTTGGAGGGAGCTTTCTTT
CASSYSSTALEGAFF
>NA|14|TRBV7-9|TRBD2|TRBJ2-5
TGTGCCAGCAGTAAGGGAGGGGCTATGGAGACCCAGTACTTC
CASSKGGAMETQYF
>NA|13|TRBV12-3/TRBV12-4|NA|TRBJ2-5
TGTGCCAGCAGTAGAGGGGGCCAAGAGACCCAGTACTTC
CASSRGGQETQYF
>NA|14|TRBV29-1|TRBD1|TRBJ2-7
TGCAGCGTGGGGAGACAGGGGGCTACCTACGAGCAGTACTTC
CSVGRQGATYEQYF